This TCR beta chain was identified during a study of blood T cell repertoires in COVID-19. In the authors' methods: Nucleated cell number was recorded as an estimate derived from reference gene primer amplification. Sequencing was performed with immunoSEQ multiplex PCR; in TCRdb, only in-frame clones are kept and a portion is missing. From that table come the V and J calls and clone size; the DNA was used to work out D and trimming. The sample records over 150,000 clones, just under 85% being singletons. V lost 5 bases and J lost 4, with 10 bases in between. CDR1 and CDR2 from the germline V gene are SGHTA and FQGTGA. The CDR3 sequence is 13 residues long.

The chain couples TRBV7-3 to TRBJ2-3; no definite D call. This clonotype was obtained from a human donor with acute or convalescent COVID-19. The donor label of this sample is uncertain. The sequenced material came from peripheral blood. CDR3 nucleotides: TGTGCCAGCAGCCCCTCGCCGGCAGATACGCAGTATTTT. Amino acids: CASSPSPADTQYF.